This entry describes one T cell receptor beta chain. Its target is unknown. This specimen comes from a study of shared clonotypes between healthy human individuals. Study information: Plates per donor: three CD4 naive, three CD4 memory, two CD8 naive, one CD8 memory.

V gave up 4 bases and J gave up 12 bases, with 7 bases separating them. The CDR3 has 11 amino acids. Germline V gene lookup returns CDR1 SEHNR and CDR2 FQNEAQ (reference sequence). Profiling relied on immunoSEQ multiplex PCR, and the TCRdb table lists in-frame clones only, not all of them. This table holds approximately 980,000 clones, about 80% found once. Notes on the study in general: Among several donors, around 5% of naive CD4 clonotypes were found in common.

The source of this sequence is a man aged 18 to 30 in good health. The chain carries TRBV7-9 and TRBJ1-6, with unresolved D. The sequenced material came from memory CD4+ T cells sorted from blood. Subset given: CD45RA-negative fraction. CDR3: CASSSQEPLHF. CDR3 nucleotide sequence: TGTGCCAGCAGCTCCCAGGAACCCCTCCACTTT.